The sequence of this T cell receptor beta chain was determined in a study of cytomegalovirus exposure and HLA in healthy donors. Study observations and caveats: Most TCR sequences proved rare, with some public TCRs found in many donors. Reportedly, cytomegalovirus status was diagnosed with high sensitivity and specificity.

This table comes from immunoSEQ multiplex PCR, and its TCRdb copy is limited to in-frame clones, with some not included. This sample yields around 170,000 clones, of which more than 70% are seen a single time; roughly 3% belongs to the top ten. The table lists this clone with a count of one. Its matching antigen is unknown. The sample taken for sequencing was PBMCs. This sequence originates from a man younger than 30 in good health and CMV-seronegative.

CDR3 sequence: CASSLSQGNYGYTF. The CDR3 region has the DNA TGCGCCAGCAGCTTGTCCCAGGGGAACTATGGCTACACCTTC. The rearrangement links TRBV5-1 to TRBJ1-2; the D gene is possibly TRBD1 (6 bases). The ends were cut back, 1 base at V and 2 bases at J, with 9 bases in the middle. Germline assignment: CDR1 SGHRS and CDR2 YFSETQ. This CDR3 has 14 amino acids.